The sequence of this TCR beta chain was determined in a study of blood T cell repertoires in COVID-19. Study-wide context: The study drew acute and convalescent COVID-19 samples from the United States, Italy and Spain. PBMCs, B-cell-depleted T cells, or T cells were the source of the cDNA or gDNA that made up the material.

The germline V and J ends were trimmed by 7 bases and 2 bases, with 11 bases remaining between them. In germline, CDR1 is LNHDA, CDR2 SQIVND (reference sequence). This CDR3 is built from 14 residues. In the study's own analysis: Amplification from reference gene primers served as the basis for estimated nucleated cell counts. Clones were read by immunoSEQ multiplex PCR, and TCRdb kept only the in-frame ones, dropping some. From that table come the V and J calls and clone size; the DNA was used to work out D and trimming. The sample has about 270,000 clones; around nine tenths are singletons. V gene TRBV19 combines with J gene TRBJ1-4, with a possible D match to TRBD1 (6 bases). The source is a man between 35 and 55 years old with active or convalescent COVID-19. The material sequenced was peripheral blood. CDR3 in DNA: TGTGCCAGTACCGGCGGACAGACTAATGAAAAACTGTTTTTT. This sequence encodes CASTGGQTNEKLFF.